This T cell receptor beta chain derives from a study of blood T cell repertoires in COVID-19. Study-wide background: Samples taken during acute and convalescent COVID-19 were collected in the United States, Italy and Spain.

Enrollees, about 18 to 95 years old, lived in about two dozen US areas. The length of the CDR3 is 14 residues. V lost 7 bases to trimming and J lost 5 bases; unmatched junction nucleotides: 7. CDR1 and CDR2 (germline): SGHNT, YYREEE (reference sequence). Profiled with immunoSEQ multiplex PCR; TCRdb holds only in-frame clones, not every one. The data show some 50,000 clones, around 86% seen once. This sequence joins TRBV5-4 and TRBJ2-1, with 9 positions matching TRBD1. The source of this sequence is a woman aged 50 to 65 who had recovered from COVID-19. The sequenced sample was PBMCs or T cells enriched from blood (not recorded which). CDR3 protein: CASVTGTGNNEQFF. DNA of the CDR3: TGTGCCAGCGTAACCGGGACAGGGAACAATGAGCAGTTCTTC.